These 20 T cell receptor beta chains came from one sample sequenced in a study of a mutant IDH1 vaccine in newly diagnosed glioma. Documented time point: week 11, during vaccination. Vaccine doses each comprised 300 ug of mutant IDH1 20-mer peptide, with topical imiquimod. Their cognate antigens are unknown. Assay: immunoSEQ multiplex PCR; the TCRdb copy retains only in-frame clones and omits some. The repertoire holds 50,000 or so clones, with around 90% as singletons. The sample in question was PBMCs, obtained from a glioma patient whose treatment included an IDH1 peptide vaccine. The origin of the receptors is a man aged 45-65 years with glioma.

The V gene is TRBV5-8, the J gene TRBJ1-1; no definite D call. V lost 0 bases and J 4 bases, leaving 7 bases between the germline ends. This CDR3 has 13 residues. Germline V gene sequence: CDR1 SGHTS, CDR2 YDEGEE. The CDR3, as DNA: TGTGCCAGCAGCTTGGGGTGGGGCACTGAAGCTTTCTTT. This translates into CASSLGWGTEAFF.

The chain has TRBV6-5 and TRBJ2-5; D may be TRBD1 (6 bases). Germline CDR1 is MNHEY and CDR2 is SVGAGI. Trimming removed 6 bases at V and 2 bases at J, with 13 bases between. The CDR3 totals 14 residues. The chain's CDR3 is CASRATGFQETQYF. CDR3 bases: TGTGCCAGCAGAGCAACAGGGTTTCAAGAGACCCAGTACTTC.

The rearrangement joins TRBV28 to TRBJ2-7; TRBD2 is a possible D gene (7 bases). Trimming removed 4 bases from V and 2 bases from J, with 18 bases in between. Germline CDR1 and CDR2: MDHEN and SYDVKM. This CDR3 spans 16 amino acids. The CDR3 spells CASSSSKGGVPYEQYF. CDR3 DNA sequence: TGTGCCAGCAGTTCTTCAAAGGGGGGGGTCCCCTACGAGCAGTACTTC. The variable domain in full, with the rest retrieved from reference TRBV28 and TRBJ2-7, is DVKVTQSSRYLVKRTGEKVFLECVQDMDHENMFWYRQDPGLGLRLIYFSYDVKMKEKGDIPEGYSVSREKKERFSLILESASTNQTSMYLCASSSSKGGVPYEQYFGPGTRLTVT.

The chain recombines TRBV5-1 with TRBJ2-1, with D possibly being TRBD2 (6 bases). The germline V gene has CDR1 SGHRS and CDR2 YFSETQ. Trimming stripped 1 base from V and 1 base from J, with 12 bases between. The CDR3 spans 16 residues. CDR3 sequence reads: CASSLRIADSYNEQFF. In nucleotides, the CDR3 is TGCGCCAGCAGCTTGAGGATAGCGGATTCCTACAATGAGCAGTTCTTC.

The chain joins TRBV6-1 to TRBJ2-4; 7 positions agree with TRBD1. Trimming took 1 base from V and 8 from J; bases not matched to a gene: 14. The CDR3 spans 17 residues. Germline V lookup: CDR1 MNHNS, CDR2 SASEGT. DNA of the CDR3: TGTGCCAGCAGTGAAGAGCGGTGGGAACAGGGGATGGACATTCAGTACTTC. As protein: CASSEERWEQGMDIQYF.

This chain uses TRBV29-1 with TRBJ2-1, with 9 bases matching TRBD1. This CDR3 spans 16 amino acids. Germline lookup yields CDR1 SQVTM and CDR2 ANQGSEA. Trimming cost V 3 bases and J 2 bases; bases outside gene matches: 8. This CDR3 reads CSVERNRGPPYNEQFF. CDR3 DNA: TGCAGCGTTGAGAGAAACAGGGGGCCCCCCTACAATGAGCAGTTCTTC.

This clone was found once. The chain couples TRBV9 to TRBJ2-5; 7 bases line up with TRBD2. Germline V gene lookup returns CDR1 SGDLS and CDR2 YYNGEE. CDR3 length: 14 amino acids. With 3 bases clipped from V and 4 bases from J, the junction kept 6 bases outside the gene matches. The CDR3: CASSAMTSRETQYF. In DNA, the CDR3 is TGTGCCAGCAGCGCAATGACTAGCCGAGAGACCCAGTACTTC.

The CDR3 bases are TGTGCCAGCAGCTGGACGGCGGATTCACCCCTCCACTTT. Translated: CASSWTADSPLHF. The V gene is TRBV27, the J gene TRBJ1-6; D is undetermined. Germline values: CDR1 MNHEY, CDR2 SMNVEV (reference sequence). The CDR3 is 13 amino acids. V shed 6 bases and J shed 8 bases, with 11 bases lying between them.

This chain connects TRBV7-8 to TRBJ2-6, with no clear D. The CDR3 runs 16 residues. Germline V gene sequence: CDR1 SGHVS, CDR2 FQNEAQ. The V gene lost 0 bases and the J gene lost 1 base, with 7 bases spanning the gap. CDR3: CASSLAGRSGANVLTF. The CDR3 nucleotides read TGTGCCAGCAGCTTAGCCGGCAGGTCTGGGGCCAACGTCCTGACTTTC.

The chain recombines TRBV19 with TRBJ1-3; no definite D call. Trimming took 3 bases from V and 0 from J, leaving 3 bases between them. Germline V gene lookup returns CDR1 LNHDA and CDR2 SQIVND (reference sequence). This CDR3 comprises 13 residues. CDR3 coding DNA: TGTGCCAGTAGTATTGGCTCTGGAAACACCATATATTTT. Residues: CASSIGSGNTIYF.

The genes are TRBV7-8 and TRBJ2-4, with TRBD2 as a possible D gene (6 bases). Per the germline V gene, CDR1 is SGHVS and CDR2 is FQNEAQ. This CDR3 spans 18 amino acids. V was shortened by 0 bases and J by 3 bases, with 18 bases between the two germline ends. As DNA, the CDR3 is TGTGCCAGCAGCTTAGCTTTTAGCGGCGAAGTGAGCAAAAACATTCAGTACTTC. It specifies CASSLAFSGEVSKNIQYF.

V is TRBV5-6 and J is TRBJ2-5; the D gene is possibly TRBD1 (6 bases). This CDR3 is built from 16 residues. The germline V gene encodes CDR1 SGHDT and CDR2 YYEEEE. V was trimmed by 0 bases and J by 2 bases, leaving 14 bases between them. This CDR3 reads CASSLGGRGGQETQYF. The CDR3, as DNA: TGTGCCAGCAGCTTGGGAGGGAGAGGGGGTCAAGAGACCCAGTACTTC.

The chain recombines TRBV10-2 with TRBJ1-2; 10 bases line up with TRBD1. In germline, CDR1 is WSHSY, CDR2 SAAADI. CDR3 length: 16 residues. V shed 6 bases, J shed 8 bases, and the junction held 15 bases outside the gene matches. CDR3 DNA sequence: TGCGCCAGCAGCTCGACAACCTCGACAGGGGGCTACGGCTACACCTTC. Protein sequence: CASSSTTSTGGYGYTF.

The chain links TRBV6-5 to TRBJ2-5; 8 bases line up with TRBD2. The CDR3 consists of 13 residues. V lost 7 bases, J lost 5 bases, and 6 bases stayed unmatched. Germline V gives CDR1 MNHEY, CDR2 SVGAGI. CDR3 sequence reads: CASNLAGSETQYF. The CDR3, as DNA: TGTGCCAGCAATCTAGCGGGTAGCGAGACCCAGTACTTC.

This CDR3 reads CASSEDAGLYNEQFF. CDR3 bases: TGTGCCAGCAGTGAAGATGCCGGGCTCTACAATGAGCAGTTCTTC. The V and J genes are TRBV6-1 and TRBJ2-1; D gene ambiguous. Germline V gene data show CDR1 as MNHNS and CDR2 as SASEGT. The CDR3 spans 15 residues. V was trimmed by 1 base and J by 3 bases, leaving 10 bases between them.

The chain couples TRBV4-1 to TRBJ1-1; 9 bases match TRBD1. CDR3 length: 13 residues. Germline V gene lookup returns CDR1 MGHRA and CDR2 YSYEKL. The J segment lost 4 bases and the V segment lost 6 bases, leaving 3 bases of the junction unmatched. The CDR3 region has the DNA TGCGCCAGCAGAAAGACAGGGGGCACTGAAGCTTTCTTT. Translated: CASRKTGGTEAFF.

V and J are TRBV11-2 and TRBJ2-5; 8 nucleotides align to TRBD1. The length of the CDR3 is 15 residues. The germline CDR1 and CDR2 sequences are SGHAT and FQNNGV. V shed 5 bases and J 4 bases; nucleotides not matched to a gene: 9. CDR3 in DNA: TGTGCCAGCAGCCCAACGGGACAGGCGATAGAGACCCAGTACTTC. Amino acid sequence: CASSPTGQAIETQYF.

CDR3 sequence (DNA): TGTGCCAGCAGCCTAGCGGGGGGTACCGTCGAGCAGTACTTC. Protein: CASSLAGGTVEQYF. The V and J genes are TRBV5-4 and TRBJ2-7, with 11 bases aligning to TRBD2. CDR3 length equals 14 residues. In germline, CDR1 is SGHNT, CDR2 YYREEE (reference sequence). Trimming cost V 4 bases and J 6 bases; bases outside gene matches: 6.

The V gene is TRBV9, the J gene TRBJ1-1, with no clear D. V dropped 0 bases and J dropped 3 bases, with 9 bases sitting between them. CDR1 is SGDLS and CDR2 is YYNGEE in the germline V gene. This CDR3 is 14 amino acids long. CDR3 amino acids: CASSVGVGHTEAFF. CDR3 sequence (DNA): TGTGCCAGCAGCGTAGGTGTAGGGCACACTGAAGCTTTCTTT.

The gene calls are TRBV27 and TRBJ1-5, with D uncertain. Germline CDR1 is MNHEY and CDR2 is SMNVEV (reference sequence). V was clipped by 5 bases and J by 5 bases, with 19 bases between them. The length of the CDR3 is 16 residues. CDR3 in DNA: TGTGCCAGCAGTCAAACCGGGGTAGGAAAATATCAGCCCCAGCATTTT. Translating gives CASSQTGVGKYQPQHF.